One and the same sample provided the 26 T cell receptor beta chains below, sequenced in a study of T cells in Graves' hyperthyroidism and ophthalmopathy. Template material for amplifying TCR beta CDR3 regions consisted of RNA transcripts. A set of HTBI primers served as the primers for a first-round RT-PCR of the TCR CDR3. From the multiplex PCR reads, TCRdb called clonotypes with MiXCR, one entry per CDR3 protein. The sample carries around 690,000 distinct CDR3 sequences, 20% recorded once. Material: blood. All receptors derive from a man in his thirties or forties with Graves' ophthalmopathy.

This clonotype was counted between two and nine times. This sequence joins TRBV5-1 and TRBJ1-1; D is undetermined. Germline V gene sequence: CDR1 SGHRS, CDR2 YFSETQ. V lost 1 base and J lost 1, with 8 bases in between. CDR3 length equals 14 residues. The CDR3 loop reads CASSLYGQNTEAFF. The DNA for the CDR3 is TGCGCCAGCAGCTTGTACGGCCAGAACACTGAAGCTTTCTTT.

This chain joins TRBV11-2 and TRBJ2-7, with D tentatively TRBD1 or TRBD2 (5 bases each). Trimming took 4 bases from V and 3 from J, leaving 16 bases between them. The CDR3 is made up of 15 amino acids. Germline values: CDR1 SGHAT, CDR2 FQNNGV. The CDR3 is CASSYGTEPYYEQYF. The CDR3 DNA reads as TGTGCCAGCAGCTATGGGACGGAACCATACTACGAGCAGTACTTC. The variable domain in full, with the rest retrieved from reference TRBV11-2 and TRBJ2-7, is EAGVAQSPRYKIIEKRQSVAFWCNPISGHATLYWYQQILGQGPKLLIQFQNNGVVDDSQLPKDRFSAERLKGVDSTLKIQPAKLEDSAVYLCASSYGTEPYYEQYFGPGTRLTVT.

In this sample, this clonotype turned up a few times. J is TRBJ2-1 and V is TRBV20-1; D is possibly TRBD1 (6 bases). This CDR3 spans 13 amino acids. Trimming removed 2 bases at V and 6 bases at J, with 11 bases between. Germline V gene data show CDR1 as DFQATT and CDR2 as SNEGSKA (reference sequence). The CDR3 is CSARRQGPNEQFF. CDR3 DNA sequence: TGCAGTGCTAGAAGGCAGGGGCCCAATGAGCAGTTCTTC.

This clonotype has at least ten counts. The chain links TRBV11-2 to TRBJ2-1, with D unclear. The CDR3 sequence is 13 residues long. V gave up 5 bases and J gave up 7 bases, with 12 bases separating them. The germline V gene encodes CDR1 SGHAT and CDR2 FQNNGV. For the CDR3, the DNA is TGTGCCAGCAGCGGGCCGGGCCTTAATGAGCAGTTCTTC. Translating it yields CASSGPGLNEQFF.

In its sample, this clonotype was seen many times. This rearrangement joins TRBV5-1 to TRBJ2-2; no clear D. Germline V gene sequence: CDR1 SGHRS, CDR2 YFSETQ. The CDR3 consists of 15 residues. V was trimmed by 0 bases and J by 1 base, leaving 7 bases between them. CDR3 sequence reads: CASSLGRVNTGELFF. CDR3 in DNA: TGCGCCAGCAGCTTGGGCAGAGTGAACACCGGGGAGCTGTTTTTT. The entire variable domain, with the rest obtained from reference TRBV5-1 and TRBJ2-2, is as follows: KAGVTQTPRYLIKTRGQQVTLSCSPISGHRSVSWYQQTPGQGLQFLFEYFSETQRNKGNFPGRFSGRQFSNSRSEMNVSTLELGDSALYLCASSLGRVNTGELFFGEGSRLTVL.

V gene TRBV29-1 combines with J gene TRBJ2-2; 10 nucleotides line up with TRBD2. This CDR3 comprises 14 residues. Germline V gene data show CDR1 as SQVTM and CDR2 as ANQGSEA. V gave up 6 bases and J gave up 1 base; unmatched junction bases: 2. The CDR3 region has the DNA TGCAGCGTCGCTAGCGGGGGGAACACCGGGGAGCTGTTTTTT. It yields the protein CSVASGGNTGELFF.

The CDR3, as DNA: TGTGCCAGCAGCCCGAGCCCCGATAGCGGGAGTGGCGGAGATACGCAGTATTTT. This encodes CASSPSPDSGSGGDTQYF. The chain couples TRBV9 to TRBJ2-3, with 9 bases lining up with TRBD2. The CDR3 has 18 amino acids. The V segment lost 4 bases and the J segment 5 bases; nucleotides outside the gene matches: 17. The germline CDR1 and CDR2 sequences are SGDLS and YYNGEE.

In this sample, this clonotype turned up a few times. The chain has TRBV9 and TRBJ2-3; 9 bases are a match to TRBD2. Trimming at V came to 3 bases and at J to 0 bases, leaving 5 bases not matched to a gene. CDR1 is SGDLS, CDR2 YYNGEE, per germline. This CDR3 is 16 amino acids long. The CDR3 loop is CASSALAGDSTDTQYF. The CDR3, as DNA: TGTGCCAGCAGCGCCTTAGCGGGAGATAGCACAGATACGCAGTATTTT.

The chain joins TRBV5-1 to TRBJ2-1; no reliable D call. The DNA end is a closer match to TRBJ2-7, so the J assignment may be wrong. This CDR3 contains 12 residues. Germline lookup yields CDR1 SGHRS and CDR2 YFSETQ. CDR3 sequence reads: CASRNSAFEQYF. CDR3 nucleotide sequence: TGCGCCAGTAGGAACAGCGCTTTCGAGCAGTACTTC.

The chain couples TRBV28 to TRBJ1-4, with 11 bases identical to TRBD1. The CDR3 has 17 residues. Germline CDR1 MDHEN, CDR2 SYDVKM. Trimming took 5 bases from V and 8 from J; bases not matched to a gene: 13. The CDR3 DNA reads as TGTGCCAGCAGTCGAGGACAGGGGGCGCATCCGGGGGAAAAACTGTTTTTT. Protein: CASSRGQGAHPGEKLFF.

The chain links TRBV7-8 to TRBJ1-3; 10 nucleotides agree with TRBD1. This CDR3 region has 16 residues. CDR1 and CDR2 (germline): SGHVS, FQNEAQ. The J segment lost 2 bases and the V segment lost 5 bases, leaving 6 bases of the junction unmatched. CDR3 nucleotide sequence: TGTGCCAGCAGCCGAGGGACAGGGGTTGCTGGAAACACCATATATTTT. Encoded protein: CASSRGTGVAGNTIYF.

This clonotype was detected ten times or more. CDR3 amino acids: CASSYPRAHYGYTF. The CDR3, as DNA: TGTGCCAGCAGTTACCCCCGGGCTCATTATGGCTACACCTTC. The chain combines TRBV28 with TRBJ1-2; D is unresolved. This CDR3 spans 14 amino acids. Germline V gives CDR1 MDHEN, CDR2 SYDVKM. Trimming took off 4 bases at V and 5 bases at J, with 14 bases between the two ends.

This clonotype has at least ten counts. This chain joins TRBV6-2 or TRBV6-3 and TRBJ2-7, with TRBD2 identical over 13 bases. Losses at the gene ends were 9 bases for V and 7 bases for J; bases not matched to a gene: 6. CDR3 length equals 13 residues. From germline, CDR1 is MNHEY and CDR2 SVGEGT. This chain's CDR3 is CASRLAGGQEQYF. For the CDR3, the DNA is TGTGCCAGTAGACTAGCGGGAGGACAAGAGCAGTACTTC.

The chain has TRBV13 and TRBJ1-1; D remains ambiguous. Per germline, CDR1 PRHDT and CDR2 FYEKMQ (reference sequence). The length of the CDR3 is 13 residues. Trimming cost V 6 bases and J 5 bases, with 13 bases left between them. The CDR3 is CASRQPEATEAFF. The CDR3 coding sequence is TGTGCCAGCAGACAGCCCGAAGCAACTGAAGCTTTCTTT. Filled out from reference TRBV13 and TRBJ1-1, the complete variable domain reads AAGVIQSPRHLIKEKRETATLKCYPIPRHDTVYWYQQGPGQDPQFLISFYEKMQSDKGSIPDRFSAQQFSDYHSELNMSSLELGDSALYFCASRQPEATEAFFGQGTRLTVV.

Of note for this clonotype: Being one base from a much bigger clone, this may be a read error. Written as DNA, the CDR3 is TGTGCCAGCAGTTTAGATCTGGGGGCAGGTCAGTCCCAGCATTTT. Translated, it gives CASSLDLGAGQSQHF. V and J are TRBV12-3 or TRBV12-4 and TRBJ1-5; maybe TRBD1 (6 bases). There are 15 residues in the CDR3.

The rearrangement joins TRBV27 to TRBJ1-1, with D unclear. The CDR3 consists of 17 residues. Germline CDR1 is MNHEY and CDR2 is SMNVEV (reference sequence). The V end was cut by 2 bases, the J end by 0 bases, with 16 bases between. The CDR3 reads CASSLKNRRPMNTEAFF. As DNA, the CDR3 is TGTGCCAGCAGTTTAAAAAACAGAAGGCCCATGAACACTGAAGCTTTCTTT.

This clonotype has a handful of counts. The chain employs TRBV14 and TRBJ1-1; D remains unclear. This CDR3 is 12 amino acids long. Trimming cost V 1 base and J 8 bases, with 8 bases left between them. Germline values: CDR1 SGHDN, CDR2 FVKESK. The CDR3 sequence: CASSQVEAEAFF. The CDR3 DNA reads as TGTGCCAGCAGCCAAGTCGAGGCAGAAGCTTTCTTT.

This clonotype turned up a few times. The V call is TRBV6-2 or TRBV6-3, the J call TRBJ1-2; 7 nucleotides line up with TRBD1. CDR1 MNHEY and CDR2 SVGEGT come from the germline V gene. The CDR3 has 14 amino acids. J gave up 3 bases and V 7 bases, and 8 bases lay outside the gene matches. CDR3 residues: CASNPGGYDYGYTF. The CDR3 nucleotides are TGTGCCAGCAATCCAGGGGGTTACGACTATGGCTACACCTTC.

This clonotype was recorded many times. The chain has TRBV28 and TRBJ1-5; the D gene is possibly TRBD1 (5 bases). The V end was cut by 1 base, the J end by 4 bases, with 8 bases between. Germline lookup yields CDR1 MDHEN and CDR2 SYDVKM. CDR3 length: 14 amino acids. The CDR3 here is CASSLSHRNQPQHF. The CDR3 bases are TGTGCCAGCAGTTTATCCCACAGGAATCAGCCCCAGCATTTT.

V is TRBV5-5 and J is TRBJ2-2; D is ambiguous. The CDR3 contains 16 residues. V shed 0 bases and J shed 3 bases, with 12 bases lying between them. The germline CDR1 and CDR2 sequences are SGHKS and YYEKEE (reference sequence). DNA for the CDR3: TGTGCCAGCAGCTTGGGGATGGGAAAGGACACCGGGGAGCTGTTTTTT. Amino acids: CASSLGMGKDTGELFF. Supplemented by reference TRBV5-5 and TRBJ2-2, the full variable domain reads DAGVTQSPTHLIKTRGQQVTLRCSPISGHKSVSWYQQVLGQGPQFIFQYYEKEERGRGNFPDRFSARQFPNYSSELNVNALLLGDSALYLCASSLGMGKDTGELFFGEGSRLTVL.

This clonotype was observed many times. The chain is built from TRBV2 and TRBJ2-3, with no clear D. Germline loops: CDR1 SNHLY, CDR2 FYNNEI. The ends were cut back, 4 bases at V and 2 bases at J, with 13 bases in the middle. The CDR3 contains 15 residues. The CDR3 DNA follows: TGTGCCAGCAGTGGGGATCGAGGAATCACAGATACGCAGTATTTT. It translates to CASSGDRGITDTQYF.

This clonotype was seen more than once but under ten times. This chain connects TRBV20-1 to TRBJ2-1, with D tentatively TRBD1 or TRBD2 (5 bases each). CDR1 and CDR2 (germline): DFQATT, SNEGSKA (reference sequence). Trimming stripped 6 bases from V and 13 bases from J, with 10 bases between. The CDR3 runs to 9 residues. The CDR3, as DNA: TGCAGTGCCAGGGACCCTCAGTTCTTC. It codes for CSARDPQFF.

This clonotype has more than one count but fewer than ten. For the CDR3, the DNA is TGTGCCAGCAGAGGGGTGGACTCGCCCTCCTACGAGCAGTACTTC. Its translation is CASRGVDSPSYEQYF. The chain carries TRBV28 and TRBJ2-7, with D possibly being TRBD1 or TRBD2 (5 bases each). The CDR3 spans 15 residues. Looked up from germline, CDR1 is MDHEN and CDR2 is SYDVKM. V gave up 6 bases and J gave up 0 bases, with 15 bases separating them.

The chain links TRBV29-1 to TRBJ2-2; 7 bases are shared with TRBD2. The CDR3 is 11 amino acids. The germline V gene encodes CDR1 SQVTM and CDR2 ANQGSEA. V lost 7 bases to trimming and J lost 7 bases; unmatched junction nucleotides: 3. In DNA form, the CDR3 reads TGCAGCGCCGCGGGGGACGGGGAGCTGTTTTTT. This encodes CSAAGDGELFF.

The CDR3 DNA reads as TGCGCCAGCAGCCCGGGACCCCTGAGCTCTGGAAACACCATATATTTT. This codes for CASSPGPLSSGNTIYF. The gene calls are TRBV5-1 and TRBJ1-3, with a weak D call TRBD1 (5 bases). Germline CDR1 SGHRS, CDR2 YFSETQ. The CDR3 is 16 residues long. Trimming took off 4 bases at V and 0 bases at J, with 14 bases between the two ends.

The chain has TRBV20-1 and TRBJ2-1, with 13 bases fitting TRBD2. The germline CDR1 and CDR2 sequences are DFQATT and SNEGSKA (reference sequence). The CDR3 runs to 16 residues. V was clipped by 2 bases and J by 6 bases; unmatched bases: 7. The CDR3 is CSARPRTSGSGNEQFF. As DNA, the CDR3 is TGCAGTGCTAGACCCCGGACTAGCGGGAGTGGCAATGAGCAGTTCTTC.